These 13 T cell receptor beta chains came from one sample sequenced in a study of shared clonotypes between healthy human individuals. Clones were read by immunoSEQ multiplex PCR, and TCRdb kept only the in-frame ones, dropping some. This sample has about 690,000 clones, with around 90% found just once. Sequences were obtained from memory CD8+ T cells from PBMCs. Subset described: CD45RO+ cells pooled with CCR7-negative TemRA cells. The receptors were gathered from a young man in good health. Some clones in this sample may be carry-over from other donors' samples.

This clone was recorded only once. The chain recombines TRBV4-1 with TRBJ1-2, with no clear D. CDR3 length: 13 residues. V lost 1 base and J 5 bases, leaving 8 bases between the germline ends. Germline lookup yields CDR1 MGHRA and CDR2 YSYEKL. This CDR3 reads CASSQGVSYGYTF. CDR3 DNA: TGCGCCAGCAGCCAAGGGGTTTCTTATGGCTACACCTTC.

The rearrangement joins TRBV27 to TRBJ2-6; no clear D. The V and J ends lost 7 bases and 2 bases respectively, with 18 bases between them. This CDR3 has 17 residues. CDR1 and CDR2 from the germline V gene are MNHEY and SMNVEV (reference sequence). The CDR3 loop reads CASTVGPGKTGANVLTF. Written as DNA, the CDR3 is TGTGCCAGCACCGTGGGTCCTGGAAAGACTGGGGCCAACGTCCTGACTTTC.

The chain is built from TRBV11-2 and TRBJ2-3; no firm D call. Trimming removed 1 base from V and 3 bases from J, with 20 bases in between. The germline CDR1 and CDR2 sequences are SGHAT and FQNNGV. The CDR3 loop spans 18 amino acids. As DNA, the CDR3 is TGTGCCAGCAGCTTAGGGTCGTTCGTACGGCTCGAAACAGATACGCAGTATTTT. It specifies CASSLGSFVRLETDTQYF.

This clone was counted a few times. CDR3 residues: CASSIPAQPGQGPYEQYF. In nucleotides, the CDR3 is TGTGCCAGCAGTATTCCGGCCCAACCGGGACAGGGACCCTACGAGCAGTACTTC. The chain has TRBV2 and TRBJ2-7; 9 bases match TRBD1. Looked up from germline, CDR1 is SNHLY and CDR2 is FYNNEI. V dropped 5 bases and J dropped 2; count of bases not matched to a gene: 16. The CDR3 is made up of 18 amino acids. The full variable domain, with the rest looked up from reference TRBV2 and TRBJ2-7, is EPEVTQTPSHQVTQMGQEVILRCVPISNHLYFYWYRQILGQKVEFLVSFYNNEISEKSEIFDDQFSVERPDGSNFTLKIRSTKLEDSAMYFCASSIPAQPGQGPYEQYFGPGTRLTVT.

This sequence joins TRBV2 and TRBJ2-7; no firm D call. The CDR3 consists of 11 residues. V shed 4 bases and J shed 4 bases, with 5 bases lying between them. CDR1 and CDR2 (germline): SNHLY, FYNNEI. The CDR3 DNA reads TGTGCCAGCAGTGCTGCGTACGAGCAGTACTTC. This translates into CASSAAYEQYF.

This clone was seen just once. The chain couples TRBV5-8 to TRBJ1-4; perhaps TRBD1 as D (6 bases). CDR1 and CDR2 from the germline V gene are SGHTS and YDEGEE. V lost 7 bases and J lost 0, with 19 bases in between. The CDR3 extends over 17 amino acids. DNA of the CDR3: TGTGCCAGCGTCTCCAGGACAGTAGCAGCAACTAATGAAAAACTGTTTTTT. It yields the protein CASVSRTVAATNEKLFF.

The chain couples TRBV7-2 to TRBJ2-1, with 7 positions matching TRBD2. The CDR3 consists of 15 residues. The germline CDR1 and CDR2 sequences are SGHTA and FQGNSA. The ends lost 1 base at V and 3 bases at J; junction bases unmatched: 3. Written as DNA, the CDR3 is TGTGCCAGCAGCTTAGACAGCGGGGTCTACAATGAGCAGTTCTTC. It encodes CASSLDSGVYNEQFF.

The J gene is TRBJ2-1, the V gene TRBV28; D might be TRBD1 (7 bases). V was cut by 5 bases and J by 3 bases, with 17 bases left in between. CDR1 is MDHEN and CDR2 is SYDVKM in the germline V gene. The CDR3 extends over 16 amino acids. CDR3 in DNA: TGTGCCAGCAGTCCACAGGGGCGGGGCTTCTACAATGAGCAGTTCTTC. It codes for CASSPQGRGFYNEQFF.

The J gene is TRBJ1-2, the V gene TRBV11-2, with a weak D call TRBD1 (6 bases). Germline V gives CDR1 SGHAT, CDR2 FQNNGV. This CDR3 comprises 13 residues. V shed 3 bases and J shed 2 bases, with 7 bases lying between them. The CDR3 is CASSLDRNYGYTF. In DNA, the CDR3 is TGTGCCAGCAGCTTGGACAGAAACTATGGCTACACCTTC.

This chain connects TRBV15 to TRBJ2-1, with 9 bases aligning to TRBD2. Germline V lookup: CDR1 LNHNV, CDR2 YYDKDF (reference sequence). The CDR3 extends over 15 amino acids. V shed 3 bases and J 8 bases; nucleotides not matched to a gene: 8. The DNA for the CDR3 is TGTGCCACCAGCAGTGTCCTAGCGGGATTATATGAGCAGTTCTTC. The encoded protein is CATSSVLAGLYEQFF.

This chain joins TRBV29-1 and TRBJ1-2; D is perhaps TRBD1 (6 bases). From germline, CDR1 is SQVTM and CDR2 ANQGSEA. The CDR3 consists of 13 residues. The V gene lost 7 bases and the J gene lost 2 bases, with 14 bases spanning the gap. CDR3 sequence: CSALRQDNYGYTF. In nucleotides, the CDR3 is TGCAGCGCCCTGAGACAGGACAACTATGGCTACACCTTC.

About this clone: A read error may account for a junction end that differs from germline. The chain recombines TRBV7-6 with TRBJ2-7; 9 bases fit TRBD2. Germline loops: CDR1 SGHVS, CDR2 FNYEAQ. CDR3 length: 13 amino acids. CDR3 region: CASSLAGTYEQYF. CDR3 coding DNA: TGTGCCAGCAGCCTAGCGGGGACCTACGAGCAGTACTTC.

In this sample, this clone turned up once. The V gene is TRBV10-3, the J gene TRBJ1-1; D is unresolved. The germline V and J ends were trimmed by 0 bases and 0 bases, with 8 bases remaining between them. Per the germline V gene, CDR1 is ENHRY and CDR2 is SYGVKD. The CDR3 has 15 amino acids. The CDR3 spells CAISESLGLNTEAFF. The CDR3 bases are TGTGCCATCAGTGAGTCCCTGGGGTTGAACACTGAAGCTTTCTTT.